The clone carrying this T cell receptor beta chain appeared many times. Its matching antigen is unknown. These data belong to a study of T cells in Graves' hyperthyroidism and ophthalmopathy. Broader study findings: Ophthalmopathy was told apart from stable hyperthyroidism by a 13 V-J model.

RNA transcripts provided the source from which TCR beta CDR3 regions were amplified. First-round RT-PCR targeting the TCR CDR3 was performed with the HTBI primer set. MiXCR was run by TCRdb on the multiplex PCR reads, yielding one entry per CDR3 protein. The sample has a few hundred thousand distinct CDR3 sequences, 14% seen once. Any patient presenting with uncontrolled infection, other autoimmune disease, pregnancy or lactation was left out. With 6 bases clipped from V and 2 bases from J, the junction kept 2 bases outside the gene matches. Germline V gene lookup returns CDR1 SQVTM and CDR2 ANQGSEA. The CDR3 consists of 13 residues.

The gene calls are TRBV29-1 and TRBJ2-5; 11 bases agree with TRBD1. Sequenced material: blood. This receptor was taken from a woman aged 40 to 50 with Graves' hyperthyroidism. This chain's CDR3 is CSVGDRGQETQYF. As DNA, the CDR3 is TGCAGCGTCGGGGACAGGGGGCAAGAGACCCAGTACTTC. Full variable domain (rest looked up from reference TRBV29-1 and TRBJ2-5): SAVISQKPSRDICQRGTSLTIQCQVDSQVTMMFWYRQQPGQSLTLIATANQGSEATYESGFVIDKFPISRPNLTFSTLTVSNMSPEDSSIYLCSVGDRGQETQYFGPGTRLLVL.